This T cell receptor (beta chain) appears in the sequencing data of a study of T-cell reconstitution after alpha-beta-depleted transplantation in children. Trimming left V 3 bases short and J 0 bases short, with 9 bases between. Germline CDR1 and CDR2: DFQATT and SNEGSKA (reference sequence). This CDR3 has 14 amino acids. There are many counts of this clonotype. During its preparation, the TCRbeta library received unique molecular identifiers. TCRdb re-analysed the PCR reads in MiXCR, keeping a single row per CDR3 protein. Seen here are 200,000 to 250,000 distinct CDR3 sequences, approximately 9.7% observed once, and the top ten hold 5% to 6%.

The clonotype originates from a human donor who donated a stem cell graft to a child with SCID. The chain is built from TRBV20-1 and TRBJ2-4; either TRBD1 or TRBD2 may fit D (6 bases each). The source material was PBMCs from the stem cell graft donor, sampled from the stem cell graft. The CDR3 DNA reads TGCAGTGCTAGGGGGGGCCTAGCCAAAAACATTCAGTACTTC. Amino acid sequence: CSARGGLAKNIQYF.